This T cell receptor beta chain was recorded in a study of shared clonotypes between healthy human individuals. Across the whole study: Ranging from 18 to 49 in age, donors were two women and three men. Three CD4 naive, three CD4 memory, two CD8 naive and one CD8 memory plate were used per donor. Study-wide findings and caveats: Researchers sampled only blood; tissue repertoires likely differ.

Positive CCR7 selection of CD45RO-negative cells yielded the naive CD8 cells, and terminally differentiated effector memory CD45RA+ cells were excluded. A note on this clone: Its antigen is still unknown.

With 2 bases removed from V and 0 bases from J, the gap between germline ends came to 4 bases. This CDR3 is built from 13 residues. CDR1 is MNHNS and CDR2 is SASEGT in the germline V gene. Each replicate PCR on the sorted subsets used 150 to 200 ng DNA (about 30,000 T cell genomes). The assay was immunoSEQ multiplex PCR, and TCRdb's table has in-frame clones only and misses some. The sample has around 1.9 million clones, over 85% seen once. The TCR sequence derives from a man between 18 and 29 years old in good health. Some clones in this sample may be carry-over from other donors' samples. Sequenced: naive CD8+ T cells from PBMCs. The V call is TRBV6-1, the J call TRBJ1-1; no clear D. This CDR3 is CASSETMNTEAFF. The CDR3 coding sequence is TGTGCCAGCAGTGAAACGATGAACACTGAAGCTTTCTTT.